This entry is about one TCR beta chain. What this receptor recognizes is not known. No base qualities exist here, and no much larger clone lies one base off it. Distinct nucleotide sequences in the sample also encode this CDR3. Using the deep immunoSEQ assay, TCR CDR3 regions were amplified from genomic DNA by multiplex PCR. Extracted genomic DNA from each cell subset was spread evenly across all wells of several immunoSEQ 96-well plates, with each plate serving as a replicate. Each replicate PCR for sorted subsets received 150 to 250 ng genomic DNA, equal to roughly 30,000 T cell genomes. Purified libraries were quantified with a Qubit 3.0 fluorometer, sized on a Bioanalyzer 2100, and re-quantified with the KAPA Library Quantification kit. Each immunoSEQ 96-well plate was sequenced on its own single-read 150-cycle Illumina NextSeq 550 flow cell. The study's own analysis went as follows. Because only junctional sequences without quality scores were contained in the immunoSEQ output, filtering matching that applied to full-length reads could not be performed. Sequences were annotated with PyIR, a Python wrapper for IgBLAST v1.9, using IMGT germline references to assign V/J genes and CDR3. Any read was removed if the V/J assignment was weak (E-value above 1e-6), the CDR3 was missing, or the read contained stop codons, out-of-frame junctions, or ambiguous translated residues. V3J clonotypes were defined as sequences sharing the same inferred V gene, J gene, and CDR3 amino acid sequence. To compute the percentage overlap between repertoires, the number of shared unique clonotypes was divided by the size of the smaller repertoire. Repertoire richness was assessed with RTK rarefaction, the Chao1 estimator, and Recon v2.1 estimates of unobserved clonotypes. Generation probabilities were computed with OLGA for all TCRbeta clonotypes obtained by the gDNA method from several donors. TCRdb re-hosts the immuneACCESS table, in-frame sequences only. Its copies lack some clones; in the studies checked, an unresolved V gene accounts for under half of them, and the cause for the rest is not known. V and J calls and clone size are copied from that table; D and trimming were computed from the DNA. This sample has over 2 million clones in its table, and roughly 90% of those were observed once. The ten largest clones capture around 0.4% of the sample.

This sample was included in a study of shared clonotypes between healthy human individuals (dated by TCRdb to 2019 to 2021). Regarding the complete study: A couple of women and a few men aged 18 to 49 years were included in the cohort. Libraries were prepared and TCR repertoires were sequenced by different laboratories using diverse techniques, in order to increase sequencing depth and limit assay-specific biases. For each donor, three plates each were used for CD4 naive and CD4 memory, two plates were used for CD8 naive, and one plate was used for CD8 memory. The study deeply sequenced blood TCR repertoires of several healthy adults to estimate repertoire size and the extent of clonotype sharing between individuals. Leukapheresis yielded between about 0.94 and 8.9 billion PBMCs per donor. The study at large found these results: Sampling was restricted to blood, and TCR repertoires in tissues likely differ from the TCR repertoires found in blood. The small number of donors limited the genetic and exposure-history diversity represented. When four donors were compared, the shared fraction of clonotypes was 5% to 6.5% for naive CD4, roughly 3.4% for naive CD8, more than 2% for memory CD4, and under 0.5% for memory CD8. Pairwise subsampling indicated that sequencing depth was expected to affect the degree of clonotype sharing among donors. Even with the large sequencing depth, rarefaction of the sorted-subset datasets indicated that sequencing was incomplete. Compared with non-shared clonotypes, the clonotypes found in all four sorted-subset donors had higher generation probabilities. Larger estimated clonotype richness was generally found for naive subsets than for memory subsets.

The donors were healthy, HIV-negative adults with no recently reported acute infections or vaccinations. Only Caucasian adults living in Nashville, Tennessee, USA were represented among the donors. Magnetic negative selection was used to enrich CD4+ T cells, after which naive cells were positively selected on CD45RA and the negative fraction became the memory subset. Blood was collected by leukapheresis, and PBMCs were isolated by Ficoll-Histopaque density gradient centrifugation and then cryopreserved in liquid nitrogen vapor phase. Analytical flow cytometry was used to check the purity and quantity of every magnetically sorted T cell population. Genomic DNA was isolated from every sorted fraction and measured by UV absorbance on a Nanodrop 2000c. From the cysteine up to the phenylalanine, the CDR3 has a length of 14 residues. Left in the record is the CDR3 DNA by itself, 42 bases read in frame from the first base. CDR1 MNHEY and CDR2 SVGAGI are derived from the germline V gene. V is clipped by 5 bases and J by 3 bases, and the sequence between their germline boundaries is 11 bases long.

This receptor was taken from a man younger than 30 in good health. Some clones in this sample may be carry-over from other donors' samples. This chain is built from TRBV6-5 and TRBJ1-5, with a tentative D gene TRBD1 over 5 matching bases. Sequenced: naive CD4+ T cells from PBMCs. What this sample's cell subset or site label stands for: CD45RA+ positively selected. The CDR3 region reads CASSRDLLNQPQHF. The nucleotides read TGTGCCAGCAGTCGGGACTTACTCAATCAGCCCCAGCATTTT.